These 9 T cell receptor beta chains were all obtained from the same sample, sequenced in a study of control samples from healthy donors and cancer patients. Generated by immunoSEQ multiplex PCR, the TCRdb table keeps only in-frame clones and is missing some. The sample includes about 130,000 clones, around 93% of them seen just once. The sequenced material came from blood. These receptors were taken from a woman aged 50 to 60 in good health.

V and J are TRBV6-1 and TRBJ1-2; no clear D. Germline-derived CDR1 and CDR2 are MNHNS and SASEGT. Trimming pared 3 bases from V and 8 bases from J, leaving 7 bases between. The CDR3 is 11 amino acids. CDR3 in amino acids: CASSDVGGYTF. The CDR3 DNA sequence: TGTGCCAGCAGTGACGTTGGGGGCTACACCTTC.

The genes are TRBV7-9 and TRBJ1-3, with TRBD1 matching 7 bases. This CDR3 contains 18 residues. The junction had 14 bases not matched to a gene; V was cut back by 2 bases and J by 4 bases. Germline V gene sequence: CDR1 SEHNR, CDR2 FQNEAQ (reference sequence). CDR3 nucleotide sequence: TGTGCCAGCAGCTTAATCCTGGGAAGGGGGCTATCGGGAAACACCATATATTTT. This sequence encodes CASSLILGRGLSGNTIYF.

The chain uses TRBV4-1 and TRBJ2-2; 10 positions agree with TRBD1. This CDR3 has 16 amino acids. From germline, CDR1 is MGHRA and CDR2 YSYEKL. J was trimmed by 1 base and V by 4 bases; bases with no gene match: 3. The CDR3 is CASSPGDRGNTGELFF. The CDR3 DNA is TGCGCCAGCAGCCCTGGGGACAGGGGGAACACCGGGGAGCTGTTTTTT.

The DNA of the CDR3 is TGTGCCAGCAGTCTGTCATCCCCTAGCGGGAGGGCAAGCACAGATACGCAGTATTTT. Translating gives CASSLSSPSGRASTDTQYF. The rearrangement uses TRBV27 and TRBJ2-3, with 12 bases aligning to TRBD2. This CDR3 is 19 amino acids long. With V trimmed by 5 bases and J by 0 bases, 12 bases remained unmatched. Germline CDR1 and CDR2: MNHEY and SMNVEV (reference sequence).

This chain connects TRBV29-1 to TRBJ2-6; D perhaps matches TRBD1 (6 bases). CDR3 length: 14 residues. Germline V gene sequence: CDR1 SQVTM, CDR2 ANQGSEA. V was shortened by 5 bases and J by 2 bases, with 10 bases between the two germline ends. The CDR3 region has the DNA TGCAGCGTTCAGGGGCTGGCTGGGGCCAACGTCCTGACTTTC. Translating it yields CSVQGLAGANVLTF.

The chain recombines TRBV5-1 with TRBJ1-3; D gene ambiguous. V dropped 5 bases and J dropped 0 bases, with 12 bases sitting between them. CDR1 and CDR2 from the germline V gene are SGHRS and YFSETQ. The CDR3 is 15 residues long. The CDR3 DNA reads TGCGCCAGCAGAAGTACGGAGCACTCTGGAAACACCATATATTTT. It encodes CASRSTEHSGNTIYF.

The chain combines TRBV30 with TRBJ1-1; D gene unclear. The CDR3 runs 13 residues. The germline V and J ends were trimmed by 5 bases and 1 base, with 11 bases remaining between them. Germline assignment: CDR1 GTSNPN and CDR2 SVGIG (reference sequence). Written as DNA, the CDR3 is TGTGCCTGGTCAGGCGCTCCGAACACTGAAGCTTTCTTT. As protein: CAWSGAPNTEAFF.

The gene calls are TRBV30 and TRBJ1-2; TRBD1 aligns across 8 bases. V gave up 8 bases and J gave up 7 bases; unmatched junction bases: 12. Germline assignment: CDR1 GTSNPN and CDR2 SVGIG (reference sequence). The CDR3 has 13 residues. In DNA, the CDR3 is TGTGCCCGGGCCGGACAGGGCTTTAGTGGCTACACCTTC. Encoded protein: CARAGQGFSGYTF.

The J gene is TRBJ1-1, the V gene TRBV5-1; 8 positions match TRBD1. V shed 0 bases and J 2 bases; nucleotides not matched to a gene: 3. The V gene's germline CDR1 is SGHRS and CDR2 YFSETQ. This CDR3 has 15 residues. The CDR3 bases are TGCGCCAGCAGCTTGGTAGGGACAGGCAACACTGAAGCTTTCTTT. This codes for CASSLVGTGNTEAFF.